The rows below give T cell receptor beta chains drawn from one sample of a study of identical twins. TCRdb analysed the 5' RACE reads with MiXCR anew, one entry per CDR3 protein. Of hundreds of thousands of distinct CDR3 sequences listed, about 7% are singletons. These same records also appear under a second study, on yellow fever vaccine responses in identical twins.

The source material was memory (CD45RO+) T cells sorted from blood. The receptors come from a woman aged 18-29 years in good health. Both conserved end residues are part of each CDR3. A D gene is named only where the DNA matches it firmly. Clone sizes are given selectively: once, few, many, or a class where the clone is expanded.

d_gene	j_gene	v_gene	len	abundance	CDR3nt	CDR3aa
TRBD2	TRBJ2-2	TRBV7-8	18	few	TGTGCCAGCAGCTTACGGATGGCGGGGGGCCTGAACACCGGGGAGCTGTTTTTT	CASSLRMAGGLNTGELFF
TRBD2	TRBJ2-3	TRBV7-3	16	many	TGTGCCAGCAGCTCTGCCGGGACTAGCGGCACAGATACGCAGTATTTT	CASSSAGTSGTDTQYF
-	TRBJ2-3	TRBV7-2	13	many	TGTGCCAGCAGCTTATCCCAGGGAGATACGCAGTATTTT	CASSLSQGDTQYF
-	TRBJ2-1	TRBV24-1	12	many	TGTGCCACCGTTAACAGGGTCAATGAGCAGTTCTTC	CATVNRVNEQFF
-	TRBJ1-5	TRBV27	14	-	TGTGCCAGCAGTTCACGACAGGCCCATCAGCCCCAGCATTTT	CASSSRQAHQPQHF
-	TRBJ2-7	TRBV10-3	13	-	TGTGCCACCGACTTGGGTAATAGCTACGAGCAGTACTTC	CATDLGNSYEQYF
-	TRBJ2-1	TRBV20-1	16	-	TGCAGTGCTAGAGATCTGGGGCCCATCTCCTACAATGAGCAGTTCTTC	CSARDLGPISYNEQFF
TRBD1	TRBJ1-1	TRBV5-6	17	-	TGTGCCAGCAGCTTGGCAGGACAGGGGGCCGGGAACACTGAAGCTTTCTTT	CASSLAGQGAGNTEAFF
-	TRBJ2-5	TRBV7-2	14	-	TGTGCCAGCAGCGGCGCAGGGGCCGGAGAGACCCAGTACTTC	CASSGAGAGETQYF
-	TRBJ2-5	TRBV3-1	12	few	TGTGCCAGCACCGGGGACTTAGAGACCCAGTACTTC	CASTGDLETQYF
-	TRBJ2-1	TRBV11-3	12	many	TGTGCCAGCAGCCGTGAGGTGCATGAGCAGTTCTTC	CASSREVHEQFF
-	TRBJ2-2	TRBV6-1	17	few	TGTGCCAGCAGTGCAAAGGCGGACCATCTGAACACCGGGGAGCTGTTTTTT	CASSAKADHLNTGELFF
TRBD1	TRBJ1-6	TRBV5-1	15	many	TGCGCCAGCAGCCCATCGACAGGGAATAATTCACCCCTCCACTTT	CASSPSTGNNSPLHF
-	TRBJ2-6	TRBV5-5	18	-	TGTGCCAGCAGCTTCGTCGCAGGGAATCTAGCAGGGGCCAACGTCCTGACTTTC	CASSFVAGNLAGANVLTF
TRBD2	TRBJ2-5	TRBV9	14	-	TGTGCCAGCAGCGTGGGAGGGGTAGGGGAGACCCAGTACTTC	CASSVGGVGETQYF
-	TRBJ2-7	TRBV7-9	11	many	TGTGCCAGCAGCCAGGATGAGGGGCAGTACTTC	CASSQDEGQYF
-	TRBJ2-1	TRBV18	14	-	TGTGCCAGCTCACAAATCCAGGGGCAAGGTGAGCAGTTCTTC	CASSQIQGQGEQFF
-	TRBJ1-1	TRBV7-9	15	few	TGTGCCAGCAGCCCTTACTCGTGGGGGAACACTGAAGCTTTCTTT	CASSPYSWGNTEAFF
TRBD1	TRBJ2-7	TRBV12-3/TRBV12-4	13	few	TGTGCCAGCAGGGGGGACAGGGGGTACGAGCAGTACTTC	CASRGDRGYEQYF
TRBD1	TRBJ1-1	TRBV2	12	-	TGTGCCAGCAGGGACAGGGTGACTGAAGCTTTCTTT	CASRDRVTEAFF
-	TRBJ2-1	TRBV29-1	12	medium-sized	TGCATTACAAAGTCGGGCTACAATGAGCAGTTCTTC	CITKSGYNEQFF
TRBD2	TRBJ2-1	TRBV11-3	16	-	TGTGCCAGCAGCGGGCCAGGAACTAGCGGCTACAATGAGCAGTTCTTC	CASSGPGTSGYNEQFF
-	TRBJ2-4	TRBV6-6	18	few	TGTGCCAGTCGCGAGGCGTCCGGTTGGCCGCTGGACAAAAACATTCAGTACTTC	CASREASGWPLDKNIQYF
TRBD1	TRBJ2-1	TRBV2	14	-	TGTGCCAGCAGTCGACAGGGGGCGCGCAATGAGCAGTTCTTC	CASSRQGARNEQFF
-	TRBJ1-1	TRBV6-5	16	-	TGTTCCAGCAGTTACCCACACCGGGACATTCGCACTGAAGCTTTCTTT	CSSSYPHRDIRTEAFF
-	TRBJ2-7	TRBV7-9	13	many	TGTGCCAGCAGGCCCAGCGCCTCCCAGGAGCAGTACTTC	CASRPSASQEQYF
-	TRBJ2-7	TRBV3-1	17	many	TGTGCCAGCAGCCAACGGCCCGAACAGGCCGCCTCCTACGAGCAGTACTTC	CASSQRPEQAASYEQYF
-	TRBJ2-1	TRBV27	15	many	TGTGCCAGCAGTCCCGACTACACATCCCCCATCGAGCAGTTCTTC	CASSPDYTSPIEQFF
-	TRBJ2-2	TRBV7-9	16	many	TGTGCCAGCAGCTTCGGTACCTTCGCGAACACCGGGGAGCTGTTTTTT	CASSFGTFANTGELFF
-	TRBJ1-1	TRBV6-5	15	-	TGTGCCAGCAGTTATGAGGGGACCAGGAACACTGAAGCTTTCTTT	CASSYEGTRNTEAFF
TRBD2	TRBJ2-3	TRBV29-1	14	-	TGCAGCACCCTTAGCGGGAGTTTCACAGATACGCAGTATTTT	CSTLSGSFTDTQYF
-	TRBJ2-5	TRBV10-2	13	medium-sized	TGCGCCAGCAGTGCTCACATTGGAGAGACCCAGTACTTC	CASSAHIGETQYF
-	TRBJ1-2	TRBV5-1	15	many	TGCGCCAGCAGCTTCGAACCAGGGGTCGACTATGGCTACACCTTC	CASSFEPGVDYGYTF
TRBD1	TRBJ2-1	TRBV3-1	14	-	TGTGCCAGCAGCCAAGGGGACAGCAACAATGAGCAGTTCTTC	CASSQGDSNNEQFF
-	TRBJ2-6	TRBV6-2/TRBV6-3	18	many	TGTGCCAGCACCCTAGCCGGGCAGGGACCCTCTGGGGCCAACGTCCTGACTTTC	CASTLAGQGPSGANVLTF
TRBD1	TRBJ2-2	TRBV5-1	15	many	TGCGCCAGCAGCCCGGACAGGGGGATTACCGGGGAGCTGTTTTTT	CASSPDRGITGELFF
-	TRBJ2-7	TRBV7-8	13	few	TGTGCCAGCAGCGGACAGACTACCTACGAGCAGTACTTC	CASSGQTTYEQYF
-	TRBJ1-2	TRBV2	13	few	TGTGCCAGCAGTAAAGACAGGATTGGAGGCTACACCTTC	CASSKDRIGGYTF
TRBD2	TRBJ2-5	TRBV20-1	14	-	TGCAGTGCTAGAGCCGGGAGGGTGTTAGAGACCCAGTACTTC	CSARAGRVLETQYF
TRBD1	TRBJ1-1	TRBV7-2	15	few	TGTGCCAGCAGCCCAGGGGGCAGGACCAACACTGAAGCTTTCTTT	CASSPGGRTNTEAFF
TRBD2	TRBJ2-1	TRBV29-1	14	few	TGCAGCACCCTGACTAGCGGGTACTACAATGAGCAGTTCTTC	CSTLTSGYYNEQFF
-	TRBJ2-2	TRBV12-3/TRBV12-4	15	many	TGTGCCAGCAGTTTTCTCGGGAGTGGCACCGGGGAGCTGTTTTTT	CASSFLGSGTGELFF
-	TRBJ2-1	TRBV10-1	13	many	TGCGCCAGCGGGTCGGCCTCCTACAATGAGCAGTTCTTC	CASGSASYNEQFF
-	TRBJ1-5	TRBV12-3/TRBV12-4	15	few	TGTGCCAGCAGTTTTAGTGCAGCAAGCAATCAGCCCCAGCATTTT	CASSFSAASNQPQHF
TRBD1	TRBJ2-1	TRBV4-2	18	few	TGTGCCAGCAGCCAAGATCAATCGGGACAGGGGAATTTCAATGAGCAGTTCTTC	CASSQDQSGQGNFNEQFF
TRBD1	TRBJ2-7	TRBV5-1	12	many	TGCGCCAGCCGGGACAGAGACTACGAGCAGTACTTC	CASRDRDYEQYF
-	TRBJ2-6	TRBV6-1	16	few	TGTGCCAGCAGTGGCAGACTCCACTCTGGGGCCAACGTCCTGACTTTC	CASSGRLHSGANVLTF
-	TRBJ1-1	TRBV7-9	12	many	TGTGCCAGCAGCTTAGGATACACTGAAGCTTTCTTT	CASSLGYTEAFF
-	TRBJ2-3	TRBV6-1	14	-	TGTGCCAGCAGTGTGGGACTCGACACAGATACGCAGTATTTT	CASSVGLDTDTQYF
TRBD2	TRBJ2-1	TRBV2	15	few	TGTGCCAGCACCCCCGGGGGGGGAAGGCTCAATGAGCAGTTCTTC	CASTPGGGRLNEQFF
TRBD1	TRBJ2-2	TRBV5-5	14	many	TGTGCCAGCAGGAGACAGGGAGACACCGGGGAGCTGTTTTTT	CASRRQGDTGELFF